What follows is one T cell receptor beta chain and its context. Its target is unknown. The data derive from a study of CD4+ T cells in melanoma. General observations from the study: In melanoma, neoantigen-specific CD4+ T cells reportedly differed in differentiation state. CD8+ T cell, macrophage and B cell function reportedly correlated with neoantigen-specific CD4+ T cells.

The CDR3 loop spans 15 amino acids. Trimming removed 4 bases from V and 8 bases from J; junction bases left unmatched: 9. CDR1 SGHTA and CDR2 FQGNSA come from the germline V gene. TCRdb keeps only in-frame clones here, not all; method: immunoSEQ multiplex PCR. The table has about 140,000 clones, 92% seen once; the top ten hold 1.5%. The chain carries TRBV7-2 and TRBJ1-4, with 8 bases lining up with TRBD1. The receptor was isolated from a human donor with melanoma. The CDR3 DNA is TGTGCCAGCAGCTGGGGAGGACAGGGTTGGGAAAAACTGTTTTTT. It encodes CASSWGGQGWEKLFF.